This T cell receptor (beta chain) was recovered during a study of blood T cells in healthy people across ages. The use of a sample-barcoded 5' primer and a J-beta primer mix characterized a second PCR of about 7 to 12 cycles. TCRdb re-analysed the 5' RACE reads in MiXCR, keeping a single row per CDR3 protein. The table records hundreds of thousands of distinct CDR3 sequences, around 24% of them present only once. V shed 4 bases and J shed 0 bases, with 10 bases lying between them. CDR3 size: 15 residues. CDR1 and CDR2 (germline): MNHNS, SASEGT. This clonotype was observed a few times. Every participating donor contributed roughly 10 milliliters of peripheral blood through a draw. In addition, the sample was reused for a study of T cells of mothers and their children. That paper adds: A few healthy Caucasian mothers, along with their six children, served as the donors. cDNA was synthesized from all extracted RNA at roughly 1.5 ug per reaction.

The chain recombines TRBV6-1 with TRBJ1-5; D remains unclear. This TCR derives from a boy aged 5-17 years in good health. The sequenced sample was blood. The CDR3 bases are TGTGCCAGCAGTGTGTCCAGCATTAGCAATCAGCCCCAGCATTTT. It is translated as CASSVSSISNQPQHF.